Listed below are T cell receptor beta chains from one sample, sequenced in a study of shared clonotypes between healthy human individuals. The method was immunoSEQ multiplex PCR; TCRdb's version includes in-frame clones alone and lacks a portion of them. The sample carries approximately 620,000 clones, approximately 97% recorded once. Sequenced: naive CD4+ T cells sorted from blood. The receptors originated from a young woman in good health. CDR3s include the opening cysteine and the closing phenylalanine or tryptophan. The D gene is left open where the match is weak. The size entry is marked missing in some rows and otherwise reads once, few, many or a size class.

J: TRBJ2-2
size: -
V: TRBV19
D: -
DNA: TGTGCCAGTAGTATTCATGCGGGACTCCTGAGCGGGGAGCTGTTTTTT
CDR3: CASSIHAGLLSGELFF

J: TRBJ1-4
size: -
V: TRBV5-6
D: -
DNA: TGTGCCAGCAGCCCCACAGGGAACGGGGATGAAAAACTGTTTTTT
CDR3: CASSPTGNGDEKLFF

J: TRBJ1-5
size: once
V: TRBV6-1
D: -
DNA: TGTGCCAGCAGCCGCAATCAGCCCCAGCATTTT
CDR3: CASSRNQPQHF

J: TRBJ2-7
size: -
V: TRBV6-6
D: -
DNA: TGTGCCAGCAGTTACTCGAGCTGGTTAGATCACGAGCAGTACTTC
CDR3: CASSYSSWLDHEQYF

J: TRBJ2-7
size: -
V: TRBV28
D: TRBD2
DNA: TGTGCCAGCAGTAAGGCTACACCGGGACTAAATTACGAGCAGTACTTC
CDR3: CASSKATPGLNYEQYF

J: TRBJ1-1
size: once
V: TRBV30
D: -
DNA: TGTGCCTGGAGCCACAGCCGGGGCACTGAAGCTTTCTTT
CDR3: CAWSHSRGTEAFF

J: TRBJ2-2
size: -
V: TRBV11-3
D: -
DNA: TGTGCCAGCAGCTTTCGAGGGGCTCCCGGGGAGCTGTTTTTT
CDR3: CASSFRGAPGELFF

J: TRBJ2-7
size: -
V: TRBV4-1
D: -
DNA: TGCGCCAGCAGCCAAGGTTGGGGGGATGAGGTCTACGAGCAGTACTTC
CDR3: CASSQGWGDEVYEQYF

J: TRBJ1-2
size: -
V: TRBV28
D: -
DNA: TGTGCCAGCAGTTTTCGGAGCTATGGCTACACCTTC
CDR3: CASSFRSYGYTF

J: TRBJ2-3
size: -
V: TRBV4-2
D: -
DNA: TGTGCCAGCAGCCAAGAAGGTCCCGGCCGGGCTACAGATACGCAGTATTTT
CDR3: CASSQEGPGRATDTQYF

J: TRBJ2-1
size: -
V: TRBV28
D: TRBD1
DNA: TGTGCCAGCAGTACGACAGGGGGAGCGGTCTCCTACAATGAGCAGTTCTTC
CDR3: CASSTTGGAVSYNEQFF

J: TRBJ1-4
size: -
V: TRBV7-9
D: -
DNA: TGTGCCAGCAGCCCCGGGCCTGCACGAGAAAAACTGTTTTTT
CDR3: CASSPGPAREKLFF

J: TRBJ2-1
size: -
V: TRBV28
D: -
DNA: TGTGCCAGCAGTTTAGGTCCGCCGAAAGAGCAGTTCTTC
CDR3: CASSLGPPKEQFF

J: TRBJ2-1
size: -
V: TRBV7-9
D: TRBD1
DNA: TGTGCCAGCAGGCTGGACAGGGGGGGTAAGAGCAATGAGCAGTTCTTC
CDR3: CASRLDRGGKSNEQFF

J: TRBJ1-1
size: -
V: TRBV9
D: -
DNA: TGTGCCAGCAGTCGTGGAGGGGTTGAGGGCACTGAAGCTTTCTTT
CDR3: CASSRGGVEGTEAFF

J: TRBJ2-5
size: -
V: TRBV11-2
D: -
DNA: TGTGCCAGCAGCTTAGCTGGGGTACAAGAGACCCAGTACTTC
CDR3: CASSLAGVQETQYF

J: TRBJ1-6
size: -
V: TRBV4-1
D: TRBD1
DNA: TGCGCCAGCAGCCAAGTGACAGGGAAGAATTCACCCCTCCACTTT
CDR3: CASSQVTGKNSPLHF

J: TRBJ1-5
size: -
V: TRBV6-6
D: -
DNA: TGTGCCAGCAGTGACTGGGATCAGCCCCAGCATTTT
CDR3: CASSDWDQPQHF

J: TRBJ1-1
size: -
V: TRBV4-1
D: -
DNA: TGCGCCAGCAGCCAAGGTGATGGCGGGGGAACTGAAGCTTTCTTT
CDR3: CASSQGDGGGTEAFF

J: TRBJ2-7
size: -
V: TRBV6-6
D: -
DNA: TGTGCCAGCAGTGAGACCCTCTACGAGCAGTACTTC
CDR3: CASSETLYEQYF

J: TRBJ2-7
size: -
V: TRBV5-5
D: TRBD2
DNA: TGTGCCAGCAGCTTGGGACTAGCGGGTACGGGGCAGTACTTC
CDR3: CASSLGLAGTGQYF

J: TRBJ2-7
size: -
V: TRBV21-1
D: -
DNA: TGTGCCAGCATGGGGAGACAGAGCTCCTACGAGCAGTACTTC
CDR3: CASMGRQSSYEQYF

J: TRBJ2-3
size: -
V: TRBV6-1
D: -
DNA: TGTGCCAGCAGCCACCCCCTCACGCAGTATTTT
CDR3: CASSHPLTQYF

J: TRBJ2-4
size: -
V: TRBV7-8
D: -
DNA: TGTGCCAGCAGCTTCACGACAGCCTTTAGTAACATTCAGTACTTC
CDR3: CASSFTTAFSNIQYF

J: TRBJ1-1
size: -
V: TRBV5-1
D: -
DNA: TGCGCCAGCAGCTTGGGATCTTATCCCGAGAGGAACACTGAAGCTTTCTTT
CDR3: CASSLGSYPERNTEAFF

J: TRBJ2-2
size: -
V: TRBV5-1
D: -
DNA: TGCGCCAGCAGCTTGGCCTGGGTGGACACCGGGGAGCTGTTTTTT
CDR3: CASSLAWVDTGELFF

J: TRBJ1-5
size: -
V: TRBV2
D: -
DNA: TGTGCCAGCACTCCCCTAAGACCCAGCAATCAGCCCCAGCATTTT
CDR3: CASTPLRPSNQPQHF

J: TRBJ2-3
size: -
V: TRBV9
D: -
DNA: TGTGCCAGCAGCGTGGTAGGGGAGGGCACAGATACGCAGTATTTT
CDR3: CASSVVGEGTDTQYF

J: TRBJ2-5
size: -
V: TRBV2
D: -
DNA: TGTGCCAGCAGTGGGGTCCGGGAGACCCAGTACTTC
CDR3: CASSGVRETQYF

J: TRBJ2-7
size: -
V: TRBV5-1
D: -
DNA: TGCGCCAGCGGCCCTGCGAGTAGCGAGCAGTACTTC
CDR3: CASGPASSEQYF

J: TRBJ1-4
size: -
V: TRBV2
D: -
DNA: TGTGCCAGCCTAACAGAGGCAACTAATGAAAAACTGTTTTTT
CDR3: CASLTEATNEKLFF

J: TRBJ2-2
size: -
V: TRBV28
D: -
DNA: TGTGCCAGCAGTTGGCACGAAGTTAACACCGGGGAGCTGTTTTTT
CDR3: CASSWHEVNTGELFF

J: TRBJ2-1
size: -
V: TRBV10-3
D: -
DNA: TGTGCCATCAGTGACGGAAAAACGGGAGTCTACAATGAGCAGTTCTTC
CDR3: CAISDGKTGVYNEQFF

J: TRBJ1-5
size: -
V: TRBV4-2
D: -
DNA: TGTGCCAGCAGCCGAGACAGTCAGCCCCAGCATTTT
CDR3: CASSRDSQPQHF

J: TRBJ2-7
size: -
V: TRBV7-8
D: -
DNA: TGTGCCAGCAGCTTACGGACCCCTTACGAGCAGTACTTC
CDR3: CASSLRTPYEQYF

J: TRBJ2-1
size: -
V: TRBV9
D: TRBD1
DNA: TGTGCCAGCACGGGGACAGTATACAATGAGCAGTTCTTC
CDR3: CASTGTVYNEQFF

J: TRBJ2-7
size: -
V: TRBV11-2
D: TRBD2
DNA: TGTGCCAGCAGCCCGACTAGCGGCTCCTACGAGCAGTACTTC
CDR3: CASSPTSGSYEQYF

J: TRBJ2-1
size: once
V: TRBV15
D: -
DNA: TGTGCCACCAGCAGAGGAGGACAGGGAGGGTACAATGAGCAGTTCTTC
CDR3: CATSRGGQGGYNEQFF

J: TRBJ2-3
size: -
V: TRBV28
D: -
DNA: TGTGCCAGCAGTTTACTTTGGTGGGCAACAGATACGCAGTATTTT
CDR3: CASSLLWWATDTQYF

J: TRBJ2-1
size: once
V: TRBV7-2
D: -
DNA: TGTGCCAGCAGCTTAGTACTAAGCCTAAGCGAGCAGTTCTTC
CDR3: CASSLVLSLSEQFF

J: TRBJ2-7
size: once
V: TRBV28
D: -
DNA: TGTGCCAGCAGTCCCGGACAGTCCTACTCCTACGAGCAGTACTTC
CDR3: CASSPGQSYSYEQYF

J: TRBJ2-1
size: -
V: TRBV28
D: TRBD1
DNA: TGTGCCAGCAGTCACGCCGGGACAGGGGGCCTGAATGAGCAGTTCTTC
CDR3: CASSHAGTGGLNEQFF

J: TRBJ2-3
size: once
V: TRBV6-4
D: -
DNA: TGTGCCAGCAGTGCCGCTAGCGTAAGCACAGATACGCAGTATTTT
CDR3: CASSAASVSTDTQYF

J: TRBJ1-5
size: -
V: TRBV28
D: -
DNA: TGTGCCAGCAGCCCGACCCTGGGGCCCAATCAGCCCCAGCATTTT
CDR3: CASSPTLGPNQPQHF

J: TRBJ2-3
size: -
V: TRBV7-3
D: TRBD1
DNA: TGTGCCAGCAGGGAGCGACAGGGATCAGATACGCAGTATTTT
CDR3: CASRERQGSDTQYF

J: TRBJ2-7
size: -
V: TRBV7-8
D: TRBD1
DNA: TGTGCCAGCAGCCTCCTAGGTCGGGACAGATCCTACGAGCAGTACTTC
CDR3: CASSLLGRDRSYEQYF

J: TRBJ1-1
size: -
V: TRBV28
D: -
DNA: TGTGCCAGCAGTTCAGGTGGGACTACCCATACGGCTGAAGCTTTCTTT
CDR3: CASSSGGTTHTAEAFF

J: TRBJ2-3
size: once
V: TRBV29-1
D: TRBD2
DNA: TGCAGCGTTTCCGGGACTAGGGTCGATCAAGATACGCAGTATTTT
CDR3: CSVSGTRVDQDTQYF

J: TRBJ1-1
size: -
V: TRBV28
D: -
DNA: TGTGCCAGCAGTTTATTCCCTGGCACAACTGAAGCTTTCTTT
CDR3: CASSLFPGTTEAFF

J: TRBJ1-1
size: -
V: TRBV19
D: TRBD1
DNA: TGTGCCAGCATGGACAGGGCCTATAACACTGAAGCTTTCTTT
CDR3: CASMDRAYNTEAFF

J: TRBJ2-1
size: once
V: TRBV7-2
D: -
DNA: TGTGCCAGCAGCAAGGGGGAGTGGGGGTACAATGAGCAGTTCTTC
CDR3: CASSKGEWGYNEQFF

J: TRBJ2-3
size: -
V: TRBV5-4
D: TRBD2
DNA: TGTGCCAGCAGCGAGGGACTAGTAATGACAGATACGCAGTATTTT
CDR3: CASSEGLVMTDTQYF

J: TRBJ1-5
size: -
V: TRBV6-1
D: -
DNA: TGTGCCAGCAGTGAAGCAGTGAGGGCCGCAAGTCAGCCCCAGCATTTT
CDR3: CASSEAVRAASQPQHF

J: TRBJ1-1
size: -
V: TRBV5-5
D: -
DNA: TGTGCCAGCAGCTTGTTAGCAGACCTTAACACTGAAGCTTTCTTT
CDR3: CASSLLADLNTEAFF

J: TRBJ2-3
size: -
V: TRBV6-1
D: TRBD2
DNA: TGTGCCAGCAGTGAAGCGTTCATAGCGGGTAAATTAGATACGCAGTATTTT
CDR3: CASSEAFIAGKLDTQYF